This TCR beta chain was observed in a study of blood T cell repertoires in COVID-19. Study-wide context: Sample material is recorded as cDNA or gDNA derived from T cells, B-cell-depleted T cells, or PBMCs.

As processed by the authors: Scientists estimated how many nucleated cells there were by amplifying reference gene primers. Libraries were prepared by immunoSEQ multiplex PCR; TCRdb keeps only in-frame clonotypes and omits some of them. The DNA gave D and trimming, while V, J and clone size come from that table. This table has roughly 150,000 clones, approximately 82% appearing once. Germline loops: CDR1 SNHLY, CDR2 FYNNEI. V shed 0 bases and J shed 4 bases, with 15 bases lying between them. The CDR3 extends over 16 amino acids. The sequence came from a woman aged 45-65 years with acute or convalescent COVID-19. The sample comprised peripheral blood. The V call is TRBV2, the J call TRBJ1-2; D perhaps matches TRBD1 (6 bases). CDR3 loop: CASSEAVQDRSYGYTF. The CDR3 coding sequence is TGTGCCAGCAGTGAAGCGGTCCAAGACAGGAGCTATGGCTACACCTTC.